The T cell receptor beta chain described here comes from a study of cytotoxic CD8 clonotypes in ibrutinib-treated CLL. Study at large: Approximately 25 partial and 2 complete responses; at median about 63 months, 14 remitted, 12 progressed.

Germline CDR1 is MNHEY and CDR2 is SMNVEV (reference sequence). V was clipped by 6 bases and J by 6 bases; unmatched bases: 3. The CDR3 has 13 residues. Notes on this clone: No antigen is known for it.

Profiled with immunoSEQ multiplex PCR; TCRdb holds only in-frame clones, not every one. The repertoire holds hundreds of thousands of clones, with 70% as singletons. General study results and limits: There were differences in sampling times between sustained-remission and progressing patients.

This chain joins TRBV27 and TRBJ2-2; TRBD2 aligns across 8 bases. This TCR was sampled from a human donor with chronic lymphocytic leukemia. The sample was PBMCs, taken after 24 months of ibrutinib treatment. The CDR3, as DNA: TGTGCCAGCAGCACTAGCGGATCCGGGGAGCTGTTTTTT. As protein: CASSTSGSGELFF.